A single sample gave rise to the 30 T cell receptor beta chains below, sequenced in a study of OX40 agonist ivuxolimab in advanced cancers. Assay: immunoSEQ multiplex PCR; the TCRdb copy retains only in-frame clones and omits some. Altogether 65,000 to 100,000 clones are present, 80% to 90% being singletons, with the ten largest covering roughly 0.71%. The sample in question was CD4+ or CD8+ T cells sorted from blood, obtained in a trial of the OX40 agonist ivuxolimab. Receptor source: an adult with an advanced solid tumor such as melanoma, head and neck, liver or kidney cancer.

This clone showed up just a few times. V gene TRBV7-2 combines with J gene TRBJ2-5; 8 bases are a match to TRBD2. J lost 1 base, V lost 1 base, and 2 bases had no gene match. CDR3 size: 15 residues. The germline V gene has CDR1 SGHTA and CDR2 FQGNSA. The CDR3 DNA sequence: TGTGCCAGCAGCTTAGGGCTAGCGGGCCAAGAGACCCAGTACTTC. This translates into CASSLGLAGQETQYF.

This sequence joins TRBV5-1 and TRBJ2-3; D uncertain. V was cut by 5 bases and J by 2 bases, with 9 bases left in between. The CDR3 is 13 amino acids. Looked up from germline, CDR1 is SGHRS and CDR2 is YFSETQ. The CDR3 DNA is TGCGCCAGCAGTGGCCTAGACACAGATACGCAGTATTTT. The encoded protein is CASSGLDTDTQYF.

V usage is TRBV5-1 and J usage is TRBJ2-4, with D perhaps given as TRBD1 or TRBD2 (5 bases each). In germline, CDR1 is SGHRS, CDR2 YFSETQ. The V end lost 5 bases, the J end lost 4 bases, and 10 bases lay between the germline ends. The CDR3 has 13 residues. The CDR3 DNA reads TGCGCCAGCAGTCTCGGGACGAAAAACATTCAGTACTTC. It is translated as CASSLGTKNIQYF.

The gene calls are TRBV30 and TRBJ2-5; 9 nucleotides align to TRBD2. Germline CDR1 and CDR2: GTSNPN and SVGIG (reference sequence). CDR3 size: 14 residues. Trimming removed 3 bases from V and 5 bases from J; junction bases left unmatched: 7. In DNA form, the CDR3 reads TGTGCCTGGAGCCCGGGACTAGCATCGGAGACCCAGTACTTC. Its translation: CAWSPGLASETQYF.

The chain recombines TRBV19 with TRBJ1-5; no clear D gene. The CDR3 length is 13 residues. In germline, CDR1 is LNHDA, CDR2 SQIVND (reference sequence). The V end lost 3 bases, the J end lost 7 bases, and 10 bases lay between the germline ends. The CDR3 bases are TGTGCCAGTAGTATTCAGTCCGACCAGCCCCAGCATTTT. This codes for CASSIQSDQPQHF.

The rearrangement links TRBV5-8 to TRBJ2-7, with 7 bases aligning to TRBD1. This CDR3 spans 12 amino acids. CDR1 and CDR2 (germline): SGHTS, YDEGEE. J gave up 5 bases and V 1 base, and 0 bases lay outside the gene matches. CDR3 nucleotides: TGTGCCAGCAGCTTGACAGGGGACGAGCAGTACTTC. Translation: CASSLTGDEQYF.

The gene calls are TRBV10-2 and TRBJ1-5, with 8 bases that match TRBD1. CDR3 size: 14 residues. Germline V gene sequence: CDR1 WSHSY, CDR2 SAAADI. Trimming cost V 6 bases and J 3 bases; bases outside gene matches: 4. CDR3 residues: CASRQGGNNQPQHF. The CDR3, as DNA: TGCGCCAGCAGACAGGGGGGGAACAATCAGCCCCAGCATTTT.

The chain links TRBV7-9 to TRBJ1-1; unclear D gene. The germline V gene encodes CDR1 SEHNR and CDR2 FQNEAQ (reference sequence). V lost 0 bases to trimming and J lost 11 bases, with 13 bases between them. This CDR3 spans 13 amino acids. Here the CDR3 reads CASSLAFLEMAFF. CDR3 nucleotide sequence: TGTGCCAGCAGCTTAGCGTTCCTGGAAATGGCTTTCTTT.

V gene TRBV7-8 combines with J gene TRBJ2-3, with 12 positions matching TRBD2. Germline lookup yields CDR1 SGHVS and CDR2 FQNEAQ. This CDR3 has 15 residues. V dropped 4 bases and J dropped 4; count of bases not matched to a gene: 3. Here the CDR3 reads CASSSLAGGADTQYF. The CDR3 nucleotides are TGTGCCAGCAGCTCCCTAGCGGGGGGGGCAGATACGCAGTATTTT. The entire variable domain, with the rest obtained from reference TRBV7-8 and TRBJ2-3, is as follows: GAGVSQSPRYKVAKRGQDVALRCDPISGHVSLFWYQQALGQGPEFLTYFQNEAQLDKSGLPSDRFFAERPEGSVSTLKIQRTQQEDSAVYLCASSSLAGGADTQYFGPGTRLTVL.

This CDR3 is CASSPTTGGRAGNTIYF. Written as DNA, the CDR3 is TGTGCCAGCTCACCAACTACAGGGGGCCGCGCAGGAAACACCATATATTTT. The chain uses TRBV18 and TRBJ1-3, with 9 bases lining up with TRBD1. The germline gives CDR1 KGHSH, CDR2 LQKENI. Trimming cost V 2 bases and J 4 bases; bases outside gene matches: 9. The CDR3 has 17 residues.

DNA for the CDR3: TGTGCCAGCAGCTTAGGGGCAATTCGGGGCGAGCAGTACTTC. It codes for CASSLGAIRGEQYF. This chain links TRBV7-9 with TRBJ2-7; D is possibly TRBD2 (5 bases). The V end lost 1 base, the J end lost 6 bases, and 13 bases lay between the germline ends. The CDR3 consists of 14 residues. Germline CDR1 and CDR2: SEHNR and FQNEAQ (reference sequence).

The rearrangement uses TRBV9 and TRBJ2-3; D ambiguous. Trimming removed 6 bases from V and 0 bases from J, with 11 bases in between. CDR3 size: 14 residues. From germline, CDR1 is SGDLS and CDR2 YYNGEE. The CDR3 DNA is TGTGCCAGCACGTATCAACAGAGCACAGATACGCAGTATTTT. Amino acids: CASTYQQSTDTQYF. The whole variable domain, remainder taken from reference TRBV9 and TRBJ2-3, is DSGVTQTPKHLITATGQRVTLRCSPRSGDLSVYWYQQSLDQGLQFLIQYYNGEERAKGNILERFSAQQFPDLHSELNLSSLELGDSALYFCASTYQQSTDTQYFGPGTRLTVL.

The CDR3 loop reads CASSQEDRVTDTQYF. The CDR3 nucleotides are TGCGCCAGCAGCCAAGAGGACAGGGTAACAGATACGCAGTATTTT. V is TRBV4-3 and J is TRBJ2-3, with TRBD1 matching over 8 bases. V trimming: 0 bases; J trimming: 3 bases; junction bases outside the gene matches: 2. Per the germline V gene, CDR1 is LGHNA and CDR2 is YSLEER. The CDR3 totals 15 residues.

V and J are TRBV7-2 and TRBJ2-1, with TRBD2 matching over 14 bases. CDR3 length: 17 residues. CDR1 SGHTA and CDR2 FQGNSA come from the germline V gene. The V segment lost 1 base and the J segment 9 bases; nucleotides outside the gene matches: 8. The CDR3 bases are TGTGCCAGCAGCTTAGAGCGGGGACTAGCGGGAGTGACTGAGCAGTTCTTC. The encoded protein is CASSLERGLAGVTEQFF.

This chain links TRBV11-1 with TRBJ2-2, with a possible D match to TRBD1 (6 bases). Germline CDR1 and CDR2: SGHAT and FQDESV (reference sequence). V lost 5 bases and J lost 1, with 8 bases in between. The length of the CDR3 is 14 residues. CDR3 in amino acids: CASSRQENTGELFF. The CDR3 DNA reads TGTGCCAGCAGCCGACAGGAGAACACCGGGGAGCTGTTTTTT. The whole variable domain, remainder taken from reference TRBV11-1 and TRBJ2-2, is EAEVAQSPRYKITEKSQAVAFWCDPISGHATLYWYRQILGQGPELLVQFQDESVVDDSQLPKDRFSAERLKGVDSTLKIQPAELGDSAMYLCASSRQENTGELFFGEGSRLTVL.

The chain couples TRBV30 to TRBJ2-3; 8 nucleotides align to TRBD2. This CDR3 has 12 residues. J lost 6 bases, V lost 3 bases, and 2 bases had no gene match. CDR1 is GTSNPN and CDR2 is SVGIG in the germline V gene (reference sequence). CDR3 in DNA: TGTGCCTGGAGCCCGGGGGGGGATACGCAGTATTTT. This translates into CAWSPGGDTQYF.

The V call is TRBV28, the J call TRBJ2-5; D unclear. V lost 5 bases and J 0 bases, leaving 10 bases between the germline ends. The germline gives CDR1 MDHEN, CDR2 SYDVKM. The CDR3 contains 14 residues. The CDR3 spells CASSQISYQETQYF. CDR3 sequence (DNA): TGTGCCAGCAGTCAAATTTCCTACCAAGAGACCCAGTACTTC.

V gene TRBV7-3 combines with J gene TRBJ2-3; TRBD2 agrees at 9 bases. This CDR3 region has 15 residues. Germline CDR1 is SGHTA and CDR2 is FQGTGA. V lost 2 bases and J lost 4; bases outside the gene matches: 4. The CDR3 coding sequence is TGTGCCAGCAGCTTACGCGGGAGGGCACCAGATACGCAGTATTTT. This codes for CASSLRGRAPDTQYF.

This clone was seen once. The DNA of the CDR3 is TGTGCCAGCTCCCCGCTCCGGTCCGGGGACAATCAGCCCCAGCATTTT. Amino acids: CASSPLRSGDNQPQHF. The chain carries TRBV18 and TRBJ1-5; no definite D call. Deletions cut 6 bases from V and 3 bases from J, with 18 bases between. Looked up from germline, CDR1 is KGHSH and CDR2 is LQKENI. This CDR3 is 16 amino acids long.

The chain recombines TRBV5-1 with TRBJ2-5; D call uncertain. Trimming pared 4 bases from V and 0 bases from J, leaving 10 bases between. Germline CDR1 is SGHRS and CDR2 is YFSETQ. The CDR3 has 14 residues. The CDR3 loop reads CASSPGSYQETQYF. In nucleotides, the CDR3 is TGCGCCAGCAGCCCGGGTAGCTACCAAGAGACCCAGTACTTC.

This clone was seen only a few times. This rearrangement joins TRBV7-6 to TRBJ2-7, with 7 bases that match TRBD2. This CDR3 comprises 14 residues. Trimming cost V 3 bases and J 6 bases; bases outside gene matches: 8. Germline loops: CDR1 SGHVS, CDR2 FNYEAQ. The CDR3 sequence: CASSLGAGVSEQYF. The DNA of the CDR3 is TGTGCCAGCAGCTTGGGTGCGGGAGTGAGCGAGCAGTACTTC. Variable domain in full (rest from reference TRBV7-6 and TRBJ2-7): GAGVSQSPRYKVTKRGQDVALRCDPISGHVSLYWYRQALGQGPEFLTYFNYEAQQDKSGLPNDRFSAERPEGSISTLTIQRTEQRDSAMYRCASSLGAGVSEQYFGPGTRLTVT.

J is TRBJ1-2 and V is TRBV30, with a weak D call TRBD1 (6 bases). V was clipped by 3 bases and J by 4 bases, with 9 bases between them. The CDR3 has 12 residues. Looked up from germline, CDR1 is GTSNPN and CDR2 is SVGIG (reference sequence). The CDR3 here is CAWSAGAYGYTF. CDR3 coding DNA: TGTGCCTGGAGCGCAGGGGCCTATGGCTACACCTTC.

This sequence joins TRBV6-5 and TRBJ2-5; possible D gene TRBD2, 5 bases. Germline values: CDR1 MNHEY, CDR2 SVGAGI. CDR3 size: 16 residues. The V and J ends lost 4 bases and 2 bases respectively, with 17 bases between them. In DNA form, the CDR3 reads TGTGCCAGCAGTTCCCTTGGCGGGCAGAGACAAGAGACCCAGTACTTC. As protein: CASSSLGGQRQETQYF.

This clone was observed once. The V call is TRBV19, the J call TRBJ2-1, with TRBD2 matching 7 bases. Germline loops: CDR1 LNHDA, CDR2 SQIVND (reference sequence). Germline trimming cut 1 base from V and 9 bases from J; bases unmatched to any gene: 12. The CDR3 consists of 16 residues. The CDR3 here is CASSIVGGTTGFEQFF. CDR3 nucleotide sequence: TGTGCCAGTAGTATAGTAGGCGGGACTACTGGCTTTGAGCAGTTCTTC.

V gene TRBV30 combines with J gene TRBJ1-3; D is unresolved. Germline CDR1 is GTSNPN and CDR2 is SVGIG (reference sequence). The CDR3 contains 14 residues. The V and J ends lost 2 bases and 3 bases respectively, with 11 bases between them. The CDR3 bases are TGTGCCTGGAGTCCCCCCCGGCTTGGAAACACCATATATTTT. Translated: CAWSPPRLGNTIYF.

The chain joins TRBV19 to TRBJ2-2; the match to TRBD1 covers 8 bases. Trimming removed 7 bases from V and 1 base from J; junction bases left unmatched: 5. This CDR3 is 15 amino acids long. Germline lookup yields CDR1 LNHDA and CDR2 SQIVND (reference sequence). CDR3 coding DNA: TGTGCCAGTACCCGGGGACAGGAGAACACCGGGGAGCTGTTTTTT. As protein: CASTRGQENTGELFF.

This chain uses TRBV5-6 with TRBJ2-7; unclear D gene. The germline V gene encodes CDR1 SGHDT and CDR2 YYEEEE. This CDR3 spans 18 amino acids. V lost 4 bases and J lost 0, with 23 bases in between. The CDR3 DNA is TGTGCCAGCAGCGGCCGAGGATCAGGCAACTTCCTCTCCTACGAGCAGTACTTC. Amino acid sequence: CASSGRGSGNFLSYEQYF.

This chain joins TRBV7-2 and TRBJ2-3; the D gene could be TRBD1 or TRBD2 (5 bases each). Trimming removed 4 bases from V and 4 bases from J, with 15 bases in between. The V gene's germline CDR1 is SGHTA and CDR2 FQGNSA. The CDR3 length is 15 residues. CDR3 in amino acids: CASSSALGVADTQYF. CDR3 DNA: TGTGCCAGCAGCTCCGCCCTGGGGGTAGCAGATACGCAGTATTTT.

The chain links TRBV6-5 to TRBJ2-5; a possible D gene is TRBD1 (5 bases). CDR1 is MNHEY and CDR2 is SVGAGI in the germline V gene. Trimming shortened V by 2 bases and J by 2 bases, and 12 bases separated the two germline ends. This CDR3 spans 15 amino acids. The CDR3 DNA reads TGTGCCAGCAGTTACCTTGGGGCAGTTCAAGAGACCCAGTACTTC. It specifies CASSYLGAVQETQYF.

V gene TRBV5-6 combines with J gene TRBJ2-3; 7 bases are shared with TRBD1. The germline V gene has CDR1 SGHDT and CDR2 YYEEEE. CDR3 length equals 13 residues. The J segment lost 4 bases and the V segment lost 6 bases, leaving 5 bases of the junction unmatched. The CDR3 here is CASTRQGSDTQYF. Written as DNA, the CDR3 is TGTGCCAGCACGAGACAGGGATCAGATACGCAGTATTTT.